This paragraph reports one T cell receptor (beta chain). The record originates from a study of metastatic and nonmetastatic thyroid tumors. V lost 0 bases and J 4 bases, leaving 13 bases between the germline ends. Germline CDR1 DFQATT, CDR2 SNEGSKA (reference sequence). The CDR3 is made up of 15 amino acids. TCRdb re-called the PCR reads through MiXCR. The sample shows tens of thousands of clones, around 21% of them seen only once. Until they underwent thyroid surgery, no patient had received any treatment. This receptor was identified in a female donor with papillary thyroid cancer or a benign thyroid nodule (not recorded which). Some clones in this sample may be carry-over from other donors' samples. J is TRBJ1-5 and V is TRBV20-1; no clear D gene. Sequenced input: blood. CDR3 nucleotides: TGCAGTGCTAGAGATCGGAACAGACTGAATCAGCCCCAGCATTTT. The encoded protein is CSARDRNRLNQPQHF.